The rows below give T cell receptor beta chains drawn from one sample of a study of blood T cell repertoires in COVID-19. TCRdb's copy holds only in-frame clones and misses some; the assay was immunoSEQ multiplex PCR. This table holds under 250,000 clones, around 86% found once. The material sequenced was peripheral blood. The receptors here all came from a man aged 30-40 years who had recovered from COVID-19. Each CDR3 is given with its conserved first and last residue. The D gene is left open where the match is weak. Some rows mark clone size as missing; the rest say once, few, many or name a class of expanded clone.

19 | TRBJ2-2 | TRBV5-6 | many | . | CASSLRRDSFFLHTGELFF | TGTGCCAGCAGTCTAAGACGGGACTCCTTTTTCCTTCACACCGGGGAGCTGTTTTTT
13 | TRBJ2-7 | TRBV6-5 | . | TRBD1 | CASSPGTVREQYF | TGTGCCAGCAGTCCCGGGACAGTCCGGGAGCAGTACTTC
15 | TRBJ1-6 | TRBV5-1 | . | . | CASSSQQGQNSPLHF | TGCGCCAGCAGCTCCCAACAGGGCCAAAATTCACCCCTCCACTTT
15 | TRBJ1-1 | TRBV27 | . | . | CASSLLQVDHTEAFF | TGTGCCAGCAGTTTATTACAGGTCGATCACACTGAAGCTTTCTTT
12 | TRBJ2-5 | TRBV3-1/TRBV3-2 | . | . | CASSQDSLVQYF | TGTGCCAGCAGCCAAGATTCCCTAGTGCAGTACTTC
13 | TRBJ2-3 | TRBV29-1 | . | TRBD2 | CSVALAVTDTQYF | TGCAGCGTGGCCCTAGCGGTCACAGATACGCAGTATTTT
15 | TRBJ2-2 | TRBV18 | . | . | CASSPRQGNTGELFF | TGTGCCAGCTCACCTCGGCAGGGGAACACCGGGGAGCTGTTTTTT
15 | TRBJ2-1 | TRBV4-1 | . | . | CASSQEDRRYDEQFF | TGCGCCAGCAGCCAAGAGGATCGGCGGTATGATGAGCAGTTCTTC
14 | TRBJ2-7 | TRBV27 | few | TRBD1 | CASRQDRGREEQYF | TGTGCCAGCAGGCAGGACAGGGGGCGCGAAGAGCAGTACTTC
16 | TRBJ1-5 | TRBV4-1 | few | . | CASSQGLVREGQPQHF | TGCGCCAGCAGCCAAGGATTGGTCAGGGAAGGTCAGCCCCAGCATTTT